A selection of T cell receptor beta chains follows, all from one sample in a study of response to subunit inactivated influenza vaccine. TCRdb re-called the RT-PCR reads with MiXCR, one entry per CDR3 protein. Of about 650,000 distinct CDR3 sequences listed, approximately 14% are singletons. The sample here was PBMCs from blood, taken 11 to 12 days after vaccination. These receptors were obtained from a man aged 50 to 59 who received an inactivated influenza vaccine. Each CDR3 is given with its conserved first and last residue. Fields, in order: clone size, J gene, V gene, CDR3 protein. Clone size, where shown, is once, few, many, or a class for clones that have expanded.

few,TRBJ1-4,TRBV12-3/TRBV12-4,CASSRDTGGEKLFF
-,TRBJ2-3,TRBV10-3,CAIDEIASNTDTQYF
few,TRBJ2-1,TRBV5-1,CASSLSIGQANLNEQFF
few,TRBJ2-1,TRBV15,CATSHFTGGFNEQFF
few,TRBJ1-2,TRBV7-9,CASSLRQGSDGYTF
-,TRBJ2-3,TRBV4-2,CASSLPRSGPKGSTQYF
-,TRBJ2-7,TRBV7-6,CASSYRDVFYEQYF
-,TRBJ2-7,TRBV20-1,CCARDLTSGRVYEQYF
-,TRBJ2-1,TRBV6-2/TRBV6-3,CASSYSMASGTPMEQFF
few,TRBJ2-5,TRBV7-2,CASSGSSFQETQYF
many,TRBJ2-7,TRBV28,CASSPGTASEQYF
many,TRBJ1-1,TRBV20-1,CSASWFMNTEAFF
few,TRBJ2-3,TRBV3-1,CASSQRELPDTQYF
-,TRBJ2-4,TRBV6-2/TRBV6-3,CASRIRDKPSNIQYF
few,TRBJ2-1,TRBV4-3,CASSPYLEGVHEQFF
few,TRBJ1-1,TRBV2,CASSTGHLNTEAFF
few,TRBJ1-4,TRBV28,CASSPQTGFGEKLFF
-,TRBJ2-1,TRBV10-3,CAISRLAGGTRFF
-,TRBJ2-7,TRBV6-1,CASSETGADEQYF
many,TRBJ2-2,TRBV29-1,CSAEGLAGRDGELFF
-,TRBJ2-3,TRBV12-3/TRBV12-4,CASSLRTSGANTQYF
few,TRBJ2-7,TRBV4-2,CASSPRDNSYEQYF
-,TRBJ2-2,TRBV10-3,CATLSSANTGELFF